This T cell receptor (beta chain) was captured in a study of shared clonotypes between healthy human individuals. This clone was seen repeatedly, ten times or more. Its target is unknown. Study-wide results and limits: Clonotypes shared by all four sorted-subset donors had higher generation probabilities than non-shared clonotypes.

Healthy and HIV-negative, the adult donors had no recent acute infections or vaccinations. The study separated CD4+ cells into CD45RA+ naive and CD45RA-negative memory subsets. V lost 2 bases and J lost 7; bases outside the gene matches: 6. The CDR3 consists of 13 residues. From germline, CDR1 is GTSNPN and CDR2 SVGIG (reference sequence). TCRdb's table, derived via immunoSEQ multiplex PCR, lists solely in-frame clones and lacks some. Here the sample spans 950,000 to 1,300,000 clones, approximately 76% being singletons. This receptor was identified in a man aged 18 to 29 in good health. This sequence joins TRBV30 and TRBJ2-5; 8 bases map to TRBD1. Material: memory CD4+ T cells sorted from blood. Described subset: CD45RA-negative fraction. The CDR3 DNA sequence: TGTGCCTGGAGTACGGACAGGGAAGGGACCCAGTACTTC. This translates into CAWSTDREGTQYF.